The next 20 T cell receptor beta chains were all read from a single sample in a study of spatial heterogeneity in lung cancer (dated by TCRdb to about 2019). Receptor amplification or capture employed 5' RACE. TCRdb lists the instrument as NextSeq 500. The raw public reads went through TCRdb reprocessing: fastp at Q25, MiXCR clone calling, in-frame beta chains kept. Duplicate CDR3 protein sequences are folded into a single record with the most common DNA and genes. In all, the sample holds some 6,000 distinct CDR3 sequences, and around 15% of those were seen once. The biggest ten clones account for about 11% of the sample. These receptors' targets are unknown. Broader findings and caveats from the paper: The number of expanded intratumoral alpha and beta TCRs correlated with the tumor nonsynonymous mutation count.

The sample's time point, from its label and the paper: sample taken at primary tumor resection. The sequences come from lung tumor tissue, collected at surgery. All receptors derive from a male donor with early-stage non-small cell lung cancer.

By frequency in the sample, this clonotype is medium-sized. Because this beta chain is a stray read in a library intended to capture alpha chains, its abundance should not be given much weight. The chain combines TRBV4-1 with TRBJ2-7; D remains ambiguous. The germline V gene has CDR1 MGHRA and CDR2 YSYEKL. CDR3 size: 14 residues. V was pared by 0 bases and J by 1 base, with 7 bases between. In DNA form, the CDR3 reads TGCGCCAGCAGCCAAGATCAAGGGTCCTACGAGCAGTACTTC. Amino acids: CASSQDQGSYEQYF.

In this sample, this clonotype is medium-sized. With the library built for alpha chains, this beta chain is off target and its frequency is not meaningful. As DNA, the CDR3 is TGTGCCAGCAACTTACAGGGGGCAATGGGAGAGACCCAGTACTTC. Its translation is CASNLQGAMGETQYF. The chain couples TRBV9 to TRBJ2-5, with TRBD1 matching over 9 bases. J gave up 4 bases and V 6 bases, and 10 bases lay outside the gene matches. CDR3 length equals 15 residues. Germline values: CDR1 SGDLS, CDR2 YYNGEE.

There are many counts of this clonotype. Within a library made for alpha chains, this beta chain is off target, and its count is uninformative. The chain couples TRBV20-1 to TRBJ1-1; D ambiguous. The CDR3 contains 11 residues. CDR1 is DFQATT and CDR2 is SNEGSKA in the germline V gene (reference sequence). The ends were cut back, 7 bases at V and 1 base at J, with 7 bases in the middle. The CDR3 reads CSVLGNTEAFF. The CDR3 nucleotides are TGCAGTGTTCTGGGGAACACTGAAGCTTTCTTT.

This clonotype was found many times. This beta chain came through as a stray read in a library set up for alpha chains, and its size says little. The gene calls are TRBV29-1 and TRBJ2-7, with D unclear. V lost 6 bases and J lost 2, with 8 bases in between. The germline V gene has CDR1 SQVTM and CDR2 ANQGSEA. The CDR3 has 11 amino acids. CDR3 sequence reads: CSVISAYEQYF. CDR3 nucleotide sequence: TGCAGCGTCATATCCGCCTACGAGCAGTACTTC.

Regarding this clonotype: Within a library made for alpha chains, this beta chain is off target, and its count is uninformative. The chain uses TRBV18 and TRBJ2-2, with a possible D match to TRBD1 (5 bases). With 6 bases removed from V and 4 bases from J, the gap between germline ends came to 12 bases. CDR1 KGHSH and CDR2 LQKENI come from the germline V gene. The CDR3 consists of 14 residues. The CDR3 spells CASSGRQSTGELFF. CDR3 nucleotide sequence: TGTGCCAGCTCGGGAAGACAGTCCACCGGGGAGCTGTTTTTT. Full variable domain (rest looked up from reference TRBV18 and TRBJ2-2): NAGVMQNPRHLVRRRGQEARLRCSPMKGHSHVYWYRQLPEEGLKFMVYLQKENIIDESGMPKERFSAEFPKEGPSILRIQQVVRGDSAAYFCASSGRQSTGELFFGEGSRLTVL.

This clonotype is categorized as medium-sized (0.01 to 0.1%). Since the library was made to target alpha chains, this beta chain is a stray read and its abundance is not meaningful. This chain links TRBV6-2 or TRBV6-3 with TRBJ2-1; 10 nucleotides line up with TRBD2. CDR1 and CDR2 (germline): MNHEY, SVGEGT. J gave up 2 bases and V 1 base, and 2 bases lay outside the gene matches. The CDR3 length is 16 residues. The CDR3 DNA reads as TGTGCCAGCAGTTACTGGACTAGCGGAACCTACAATGAGCAGTTCTTC. Its protein product is CASSYWTSGTYNEQFF.

By share of the sample, this clonotype is medium-sized. This beta chain was picked up by a library intended for alpha chains and is off target, so its count carries little meaning. This sequence joins TRBV7-8 and TRBJ2-7; 7 bases are a match to TRBD1. Per germline, CDR1 SGHVS and CDR2 FQNEAQ. The CDR3 covers 14 residues. The J segment lost 0 bases and the V segment lost 5 bases, leaving 4 bases of the junction unmatched. The CDR3 sequence is CASSIRDSSYEQYF. CDR3 DNA: TGTGCCAGCAGCATTCGGGACAGCTCCTACGAGCAGTACTTC.

This clonotype came up many times. Being off target in a library aimed at alpha chains, this beta chain has a size of little meaning. The V gene is TRBV20-1, the J gene TRBJ2-7, with D possibly TRBD1 on 7 matching bases. Germline V lookup: CDR1 DFQATT, CDR2 SNEGSKA (reference sequence). V lost 3 bases, J lost 4 bases, and 13 bases lay in between. This CDR3 contains 13 residues. CDR3 in DNA: TGCAGTGCTAGCCGACAGGGAGGTTACGAGCAGTACTTC. Its translation is CSASRQGGYEQYF.

The table lists this clonotype with a few counts. Being off target in a library aimed at alpha chains, this beta chain has a size of little meaning. CDR3 in amino acids: CASSYLLAGNTGELFF. The CDR3 nucleotides read TGTGCCAGCAGTTACCTCCTAGCGGGTAACACCGGGGAGCTGTTTTTT. This sequence joins TRBV6-6 and TRBJ2-2; 8 bases are shared with TRBD2. Germline V gene data show CDR1 as MNHNY and CDR2 as SVGAGI (reference sequence). Germline trimming cut 2 bases from V and 2 bases from J; bases unmatched to any gene: 4. The CDR3 extends over 16 amino acids.

By proportion, this clonotype is medium-sized. Since it is a stray read in a library aimed at alpha chains, this beta chain has a size that is not meaningful. V is TRBV6-6 and J is TRBJ1-3; the D gene is possibly TRBD1 (5 bases). CDR1 is MNHNY, CDR2 SVGAGI, per germline (reference sequence). CDR3 length: 12 residues. V was shortened by 11 bases and J by 4 bases, with 12 bases between the two germline ends. The CDR3 nucleotides read TGTGCCGGGGGGGAATCCGGAAACACCATATATTTT. Protein sequence: CAGGESGNTIYF.

This clonotype is labeled medium-sized. A library prepared for alpha chains yielded this beta chain as an off-target read; its size is of little meaning. The V call is TRBV20-1, the J call TRBJ2-7; 14 bases match TRBD2. The germline gives CDR1 DFQATT, CDR2 SNEGSKA (reference sequence). The CDR3 loop spans 19 amino acids. With V trimmed by 6 bases and J by 2 bases, 18 bases remained unmatched. CDR3 region: CSALKPGLAGAYLTYEQYF. Here the CDR3 DNA reads TGCAGTGCCCTAAAACCGGGACTAGCGGGAGCTTATTTAACCTACGAGCAGTACTTC.

This clonotype qualifies as medium-sized (0.01 to 0.1%). The library was prepared for alpha chains; this beta chain is a stray read, so its frequency means little. V is TRBV7-2 and J is TRBJ2-1; 8 nucleotides agree with TRBD2. The CDR3 is 11 amino acids. CDR1 and CDR2 from the germline V gene are SGHTA and FQGNSA. The J segment lost 15 bases and the V segment lost 6 bases, leaving 7 bases of the junction unmatched. The CDR3 loop reads CASSLAGPGFF. Here the CDR3 DNA reads TGTGCCAGCAGTCTAGCGGGCCCGGGGTTCTTC.

This clonotype came up many times. This beta chain is off target for a library built for alpha chains, so its abundance means little. CDR3: CASSLGVTGNEKLFF. In nucleotides, the CDR3 is TGTGCCAGCAGCTTAGGAGTGACAGGGAATGAAAAACTGTTTTTT. The chain uses TRBV7-9 and TRBJ1-4; TRBD1 matches 7 bases. The CDR3 is made up of 15 amino acids. The V and J ends lost 1 base and 5 bases, in that order; junction bases with no gene match: 4. Per germline, CDR1 SEHNR and CDR2 FQNEAQ (reference sequence).

This clonotype was detected many times. This beta chain turned up in a library designed for alpha chains; as an off-target read, its abundance says little. The V and J genes are TRBV11-2 and TRBJ2-7, with 9 positions matching TRBD2. V gave up 3 bases and J gave up 4 bases; unmatched junction bases: 4. CDR1 is SGHAT and CDR2 is FQNNGV in the germline V gene. The CDR3 consists of 14 residues. Here the CDR3 reads CASSLVAGEYEQYF. Written as DNA, the CDR3 is TGTGCCAGCAGCTTGGTAGCGGGAGAATACGAGCAGTACTTC.

Within the sample, this clonotype is medium-sized. This beta chain lies outside the target of a library built for alpha chains; its clone size means little. The chain employs TRBV27 and TRBJ2-5, with 16 bases aligning to TRBD2. V trimming: 5 bases; J trimming: 2 bases; junction bases outside the gene matches: 14. This CDR3 comprises 20 residues. CDR1 MNHEY and CDR2 SMNVEV come from the germline V gene (reference sequence). This CDR3 is CASSPVSPGLAGGRQETQYF. The CDR3 region has the DNA TGTGCCAGCAGTCCCGTATCACCGGGACTAGCGGGAGGGCGTCAAGAGACCCAGTACTTC.

By sample share, this clonotype is medium-sized. A library made for alpha chains picked up this beta chain off target, so its size means little. This chain connects TRBV7-9 to TRBJ2-3; D is possibly TRBD2 (5 bases). CDR1 and CDR2 from the germline V gene are SEHNR and FQNEAQ (reference sequence). Trimming left V 3 bases short and J 5 bases short, with 6 bases between. CDR3 length equals 12 residues. The CDR3 loop is CASSFEGDTQYF. For the CDR3, the DNA is TGTGCCAGCAGCTTCGAGGGAGATACGCAGTATTTT.

Worth noting for this clonotype: This beta chain turned up in a library designed for alpha chains; as an off-target read, its abundance says little. The V call is TRBV13, the J call TRBJ2-1; perhaps TRBD2 as D (6 bases). The V gene lost 3 bases and the J gene lost 0 bases, with 12 bases spanning the gap. CDR3 length: 16 residues. Germline CDR1 is PRHDT and CDR2 is FYEKMQ (reference sequence). This chain's CDR3 is CASSFGRGSSYNEQFF. As DNA, the CDR3 is TGTGCCAGCAGCTTCGGTCGGGGGAGCTCCTACAATGAGCAGTTCTTC.

This clonotype was observed at least ten times. The library was built for alpha chains, so this beta chain is an off-target read and its size means little. The chain is built from TRBV12-3 or TRBV12-4 and TRBJ1-2; 7 bases agree with TRBD1. CDR3 length: 14 amino acids. The J segment lost 2 bases and the V segment lost 6 bases, leaving 6 bases of the junction unmatched. The CDR3 sequence: CASRAGTVNYGYTF. The CDR3, as DNA: TGTGCCAGCAGGGCCGGGACAGTGAACTATGGCTACACCTTC.

This clonotype was picked up a small number of times. A library prepared for alpha chains yielded this beta chain as an off-target read; its size is of little meaning. This chain joins TRBV5-1 and TRBJ2-3; D unclear. Germline lookup yields CDR1 SGHRS and CDR2 YFSETQ. The CDR3 totals 15 residues. Trimming took 4 bases from V and 4 from J, leaving 16 bases between them. This CDR3 reads CASSVKIGRADTQYF. The DNA of the CDR3 is TGCGCCAGCAGCGTAAAAATAGGACGGGCAGATACGCAGTATTTT. The full variable domain, completed using reference TRBV5-1 and TRBJ2-3, is KAGVTQTPRYLIKTRGQQVTLSCSPISGHRSVSWYQQTPGQGLQFLFEYFSETQRNKGNFPGRFSGRQFSNSRSEMNVSTLELGDSALYLCASSVKIGRADTQYFGPGTRLTVL.

By frequency in the sample, this clonotype is medium-sized. Because the library targeted alpha chains, this beta chain is an off-target read whose size means little. This sequence joins TRBV7-9 and TRBJ1-5; the D is unclear. Trimming took off 6 bases at V and 6 bases at J, with 9 bases between the two ends. CDR1 and CDR2 (germline): SEHNR, FQNEAQ (reference sequence). This CDR3 has 12 amino acids. The CDR3 nucleotides are TGTGCCAGCAGGCAAGGAGTTCAGCCCCAGCATTTT. Protein: CASRQGVQPQHF.